This T cell receptor beta chain appears in the sequencing data of a study of T cell changes during pregnancy in multiple sclerosis. The CDR3 runs 14 residues. Germline V CDR1 and CDR2: SGHRS, YFSETQ. V was cut by 6 bases and J by 6 bases, with 15 bases left in between. Produced via immunoSEQ multiplex PCR; TCRdb's table is partial and in-frame only. The data show tens of thousands of clones, approximately 90% seen once. This specimen was peripheral blood, taken after pregnancy. This chain links TRBV5-1 with TRBJ2-2, with D perhaps TRBD1 (6 bases). The sequence came from a female donor with multiple sclerosis, enrolled in a pregnancy study. The CDR3, as DNA: TGCGCCAGCACCCGGGACACCTCCGCCGGGGAGCTGTTTTTT. Amino acid sequence: CASTRDTSAGELFF.